This T cell receptor (beta chain) comes out of a study of T cells after yellow fever vaccination. Study-level information: SMART-Seq v4 Ultra Low Input handled preparation of low-cell-number fractions. Study results and caveats: Though it reached lower strength, the secondary response hit its peak faster, day 5 versus 15. Among primary-vaccination clones, most reappeared after the booster, at around 97% for CD4 and roughly 90% for CD8.

On this clonotype: What it recognizes is unknown.

Universal primer sites and UMIs were introduced during 5'RACE template-switching synthesis of TCR cDNA. Using its own MiXCR run on the 5' RACE reads, TCRdb lists one record per CDR3 protein. This table has about 580,000 distinct CDR3 sequences, less than 20% appearing once. The input for sequencing was PBMCs, taken around 5 days after the first yellow fever vaccination. The clonotype comes from a man in his late teens or twenties who received the YFV17D yellow fever vaccine.

The CDR3 nucleotides read TGTGCCAGCAGCCCCCCAAGGGGGGTTTACAATGAGCAGTTCTTC. It translates to CASSPPRGVYNEQFF. The chain is built from TRBV7-2 and TRBJ2-1, with D tentatively TRBD1 or TRBD2 (6 bases each). Looked up from germline, CDR1 is SGHTA and CDR2 is FQGNSA. The CDR3 is 15 residues long. Trimming shortened V by 5 bases and J by 4 bases, and 15 bases separated the two germline ends.